The clone carrying this T cell receptor beta chain has more than one count but fewer than ten. Its antigen is not identified. The CDR3 covers 16 residues. V was clipped by 1 base and J by 1 base; unmatched bases: 2. CDR1 LGHNA and CDR2 YNFKEQ come from the germline V gene. Sample-barcoded 5' priming and a J-beta primer mix drove a second PCR of roughly 6 to 12 cycles. Each cDNA molecule received a tag from a template-switch adaptor that had 12 random nucleotides. TCRdb re-called the 5' RACE reads with MiXCR, one entry per CDR3 protein. Of just over 800,000 distinct CDR3 sequences in the sample, about 59% are singletons; the top ten hold 28%. This entry is derived from a study of blood T cells in healthy people across ages. Study-wide points: Lack of knowledge of donor CMV status possibly confounded expanded clonotype changes. Per-million-T-cell TCR beta diversity fell roughly linearly with age. It was held that diversity estimates obtained from one million T cells represented underestimates.

J is TRBJ2-3 and V is TRBV4-2, with TRBD2 matching 10 bases. Sequencing was carried out using blood. The clonotype comes from a man aged 25-40 years in good health. CDR3 nucleotide sequence: TGTGCCAGCAGCCAAGGAGCGGGGGGGCGCACAGATACGCAGTATTTT. Translating it yields CASSQGAGGRTDTQYF.